This T cell receptor (beta chain) was obtained from a study of prognosis after radiotherapy for stage I lung cancer. The ends were cut back, 6 bases at V and 4 bases at J, with 19 bases in the middle. This CDR3 is built from 16 residues. Germline V gene data show CDR1 as KGHSH and CDR2 as LQKENI. Findings and limits, study-wide: There were reportedly differences in TRBV and TRBJ gene usage between patients with and without metastases.

This clonotype came up a few times. The antigen is undetermined. Two rounds of multiplex PCR amplified TCR beta CDR3 from genomic DNA. Primers targeting each individual TRBV and TRBJ gene were applied in first-round PCR. TCRdb re-called the multiplex PCR reads through MiXCR, storing one row per CDR3 protein. This repertoire shows roughly 30,000 distinct CDR3 sequences, around 38% found once; its top ten account for 25% to 35%. Source: PBMCs, taken before or after stereotactic body radiation therapy (not recorded which). The receptor's source is a donor over 45 with non-small cell lung cancer. The chain joins TRBV18 to TRBJ2-1, with TRBD2 as a possible D gene (6 bases). DNA for the CDR3: TGTGCCAGCTCGCACCCCCGGATAGCGGAGTACAATGAGCAGTTCTTC. Amino acid sequence: CASSHPRIAEYNEQFF.